The T cell receptor (beta chain) described here comes from a study of T cell responses to AZD1222 COVID-19 vaccine. The study, taken as a whole, reports: Every sample of the repertoires postdated the peak T cell response. Donors skewed white British and female; clonal diversity was possibly underestimated. Recipients of AZD1222 seropositive at baseline numbered only 6 or 7.

The assay was immunoSEQ multiplex PCR, and TCRdb's table has in-frame clones only and misses some. Of roughly 120,000 clones listed, roughly 90% are singletons. The germline gives CDR1 SQVTM, CDR2 ANQGSEA. The length of the CDR3 is 14 residues. V lost 6 bases to trimming and J lost 6 bases; unmatched junction nucleotides: 11. This clone was seen a handful of times. The antigen is unknown. This sequence was found in an adult who received the MenACWY meningococcal vaccine as a control. The chain recombines TRBV29-1 with TRBJ1-1; 9 bases map to TRBD1. Sample: peripheral blood, taken 28 days after the second dose of the MenACWY control vaccine. CDR3 loop: CSVATTGGFPEAFF. Here the CDR3 DNA reads TGCAGCGTCGCCACTACAGGGGGCTTCCCTGAAGCTTTCTTT.